A single T cell receptor (beta chain) is shown here with its context. The sample is drawn from a study of blood T cell repertoires in COVID-19. Authors' data handling: Amplification of reference gene primers provided the estimated nucleated cell counts. Assay used: immunoSEQ multiplex PCR; TCRdb lists only in-frame clones, some missing. V and J calls plus clone size are reproduced from that table; the DNA served to infer D and trimming. The sample yields over 55,000 clones, 82% seen once. Sequenced input: peripheral blood. This clonotype was sampled from a woman aged 55-69 years with acute or convalescent COVID-19.

The CDR3 spells CASSEDRFTDTQYF. The CDR3 nucleotides read TGTGCCAGCAGCGAGGACAGGTTCACAGATACGCAGTATTTT. The rearrangement uses TRBV9 and TRBJ2-3; 7 positions agree with TRBD1. CDR3 length equals 14 residues. The germline V gene has CDR1 SGDLS and CDR2 YYNGEE. With V trimmed by 3 bases and J by 2 bases, 3 bases remained unmatched.